This TCR beta chain was found in a study of blood T cell repertoires in COVID-19. Per the original methods: Estimated nucleated cell counts came from reference gene primer amplification. Here immunoSEQ multiplex PCR was the method, and the copy in TCRdb shows in-frame clones only, minus some. Clone size and V and J calls were adopted from that table, with D and trimming inferred from the DNA. The sample records some 190,000 clones, roughly 86% being singletons. Individuals drawn from 20 to 25 US areas were about 18 to 95 years old. The CDR3 consists of 14 residues. This TCR derives from a man in his forties with acute COVID-19. The chain is built from TRBV21-1 and TRBJ1-2; no check of the table's D call, TRBD1, against the DNA was made. TRBV21-1 corresponds to a pseudogene. Sequenced: PBMCs or T cells enriched from blood (not recorded which). The CDR3 region has the DNA TGTGCCAGCATACGGGACAGGGATGGCTATGGCTACACCTTC. Its protein is CASIRDRDGYGYTF.